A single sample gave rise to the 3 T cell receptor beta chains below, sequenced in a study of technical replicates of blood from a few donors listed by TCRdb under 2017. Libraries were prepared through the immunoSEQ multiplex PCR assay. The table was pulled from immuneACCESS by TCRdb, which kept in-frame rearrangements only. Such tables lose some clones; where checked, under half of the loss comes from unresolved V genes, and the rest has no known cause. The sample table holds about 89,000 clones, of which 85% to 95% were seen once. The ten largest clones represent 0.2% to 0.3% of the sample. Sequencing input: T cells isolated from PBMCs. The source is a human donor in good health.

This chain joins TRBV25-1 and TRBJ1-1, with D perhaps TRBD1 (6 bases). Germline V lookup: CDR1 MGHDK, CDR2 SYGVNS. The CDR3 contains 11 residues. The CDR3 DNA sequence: TGTGGGGCGGGGGGCGGCACTGAAGCTTTCTTT. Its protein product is CGAGGGTEAFF.

The CDR3 DNA reads TGCGCCAGCAGCCAAGATAGCAGGACAGGGGGTTTCGCCGGGGAGCTGTTTTTT. As protein: CASSQDSRTGGFAGELFF. The rearrangement uses TRBV4-1 and TRBJ2-2, with TRBD1 identical over 10 bases. The CDR3 has 18 residues. Germline V gives CDR1 MGHRA, CDR2 YSYEKL. V shed 0 bases, J shed 6 bases, and the junction held 10 bases outside the gene matches.

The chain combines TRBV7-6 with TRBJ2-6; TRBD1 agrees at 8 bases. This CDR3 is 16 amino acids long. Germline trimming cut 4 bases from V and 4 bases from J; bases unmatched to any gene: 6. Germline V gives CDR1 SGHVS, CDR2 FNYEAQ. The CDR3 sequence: CASSSPRGLGANVLTF. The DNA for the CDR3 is TGTGCCAGCAGCTCACCCAGGGGGCTCGGGGCCAACGTCCTGACTTTC.